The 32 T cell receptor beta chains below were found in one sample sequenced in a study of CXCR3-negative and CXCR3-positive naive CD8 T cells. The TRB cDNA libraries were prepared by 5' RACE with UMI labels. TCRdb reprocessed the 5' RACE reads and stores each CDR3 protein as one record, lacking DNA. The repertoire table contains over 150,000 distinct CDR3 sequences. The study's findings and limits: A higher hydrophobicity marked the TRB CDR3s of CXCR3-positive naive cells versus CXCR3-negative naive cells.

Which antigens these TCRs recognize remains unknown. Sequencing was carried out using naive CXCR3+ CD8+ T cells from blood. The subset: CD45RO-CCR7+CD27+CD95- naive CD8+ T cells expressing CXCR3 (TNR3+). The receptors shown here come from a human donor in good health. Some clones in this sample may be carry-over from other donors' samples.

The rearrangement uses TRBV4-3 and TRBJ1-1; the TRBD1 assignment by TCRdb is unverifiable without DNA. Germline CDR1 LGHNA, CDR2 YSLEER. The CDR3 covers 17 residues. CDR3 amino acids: CASSQAWDRGFGTEAFF.

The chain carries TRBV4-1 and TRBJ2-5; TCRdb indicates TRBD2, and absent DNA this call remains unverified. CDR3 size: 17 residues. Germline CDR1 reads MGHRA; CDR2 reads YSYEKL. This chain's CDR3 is CASSQGWSGGSSETQYF.

CDR3: CASSPPGDQPQHF. The V gene is TRBV6-5, the J gene TRBJ1-5; TCRdb indicates TRBD1, and absent DNA this call remains unverified. The CDR3 has 13 amino acids. From germline, CDR1 is MNHEY and CDR2 SVGAGI.

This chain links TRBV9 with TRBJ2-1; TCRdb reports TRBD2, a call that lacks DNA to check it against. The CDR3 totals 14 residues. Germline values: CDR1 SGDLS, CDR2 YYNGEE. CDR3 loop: CASSVLLAEDEQFF. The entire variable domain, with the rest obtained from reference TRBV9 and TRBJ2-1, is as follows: DSGVTQTPKHLITATGQRVTLRCSPRSGDLSVYWYQQSLDQGLQFLIQYYNGEERAKGNILERFSAQQFPDLHSELNLSSLELGDSALYFCASSVLLAEDEQFFGPGTRLTVL.

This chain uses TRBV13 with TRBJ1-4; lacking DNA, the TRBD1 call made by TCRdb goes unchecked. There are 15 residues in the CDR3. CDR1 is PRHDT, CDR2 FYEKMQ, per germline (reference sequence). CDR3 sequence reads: CASSLGDRAGEKLVF.

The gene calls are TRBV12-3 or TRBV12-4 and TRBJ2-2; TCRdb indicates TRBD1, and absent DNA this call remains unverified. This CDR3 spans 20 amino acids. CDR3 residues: CASTPGPLSGAAQNTGELFF.

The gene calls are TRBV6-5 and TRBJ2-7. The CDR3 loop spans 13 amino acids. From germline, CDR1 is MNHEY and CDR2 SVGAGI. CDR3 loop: CASTYGVHDEQYF.

The CDR3 loop reads CASSQGTARSEPQHF. The V and J genes are TRBV4-1 and TRBJ1-5; TCRdb indicates TRBD1, and absent DNA this call remains unverified. The germline V gene encodes CDR1 MGHRA and CDR2 YSYEKL. The CDR3 length is 15 residues.

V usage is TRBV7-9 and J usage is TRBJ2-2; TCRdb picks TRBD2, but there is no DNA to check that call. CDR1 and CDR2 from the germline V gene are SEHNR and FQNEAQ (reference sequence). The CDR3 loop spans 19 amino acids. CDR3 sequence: CASSHGLAGGGSATGELFF.

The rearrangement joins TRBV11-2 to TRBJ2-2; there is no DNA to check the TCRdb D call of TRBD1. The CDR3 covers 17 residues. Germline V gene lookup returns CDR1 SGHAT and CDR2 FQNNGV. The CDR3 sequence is CASSLPTGGLGTGELFF. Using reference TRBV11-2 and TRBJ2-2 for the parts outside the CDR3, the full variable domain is EAGVAQSPRYKIIEKRQSVAFWCNPISGHATLYWYQQILGQGPKLLIQFQNNGVVDDSQLPKDRFSAERLKGVDSTLKIQPAKLEDSAVYLCASSLPTGGLGTGELFFGEGSRLTVL.

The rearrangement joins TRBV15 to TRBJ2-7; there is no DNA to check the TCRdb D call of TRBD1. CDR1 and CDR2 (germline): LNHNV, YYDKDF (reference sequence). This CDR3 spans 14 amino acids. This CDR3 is CATSPSTGAEEQYF.

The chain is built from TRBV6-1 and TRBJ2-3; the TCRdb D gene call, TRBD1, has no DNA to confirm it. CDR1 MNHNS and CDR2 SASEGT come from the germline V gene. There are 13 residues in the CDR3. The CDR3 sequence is CASSEIRADTQYF.

This CDR3 reads CASSSLSNTGELFF. The rearrangement links TRBV7-8 to TRBJ2-2. This CDR3 region has 14 residues. Germline CDR1 is SGHVS and CDR2 is FQNEAQ.

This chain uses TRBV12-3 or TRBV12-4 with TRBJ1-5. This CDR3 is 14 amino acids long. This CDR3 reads CASSFDTNNQPQHF.

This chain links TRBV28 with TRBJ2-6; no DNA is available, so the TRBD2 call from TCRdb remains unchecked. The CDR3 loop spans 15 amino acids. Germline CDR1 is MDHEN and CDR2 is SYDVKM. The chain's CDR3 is CASSKGLSGANVLTF.

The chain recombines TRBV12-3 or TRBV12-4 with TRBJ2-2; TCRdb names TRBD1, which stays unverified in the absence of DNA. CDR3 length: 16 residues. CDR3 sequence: CASSLTGHTNTGELFF.

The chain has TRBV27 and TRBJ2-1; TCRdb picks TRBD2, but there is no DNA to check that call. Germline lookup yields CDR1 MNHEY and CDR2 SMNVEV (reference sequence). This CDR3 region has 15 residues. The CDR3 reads CASAGTSGSMYEQFF.

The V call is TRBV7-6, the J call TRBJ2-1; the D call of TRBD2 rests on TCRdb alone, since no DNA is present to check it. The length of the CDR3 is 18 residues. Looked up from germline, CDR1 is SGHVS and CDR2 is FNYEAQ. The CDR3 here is CASSLAAVQGRTYNEQFF.

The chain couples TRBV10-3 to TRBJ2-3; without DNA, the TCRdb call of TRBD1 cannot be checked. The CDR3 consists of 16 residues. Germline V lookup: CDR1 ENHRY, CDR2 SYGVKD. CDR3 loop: CANSESRDSPTDTQYF.

CDR3 sequence reads: CASSPPRAEIPWDEQFF. The chain has TRBV6-2 or TRBV6-3 and TRBJ2-1; as DNA is missing, the TRBD2 call by TCRdb cannot be tested. The CDR3 is 17 amino acids. CDR1 and CDR2 (germline): MNHEY, SVGEGT.

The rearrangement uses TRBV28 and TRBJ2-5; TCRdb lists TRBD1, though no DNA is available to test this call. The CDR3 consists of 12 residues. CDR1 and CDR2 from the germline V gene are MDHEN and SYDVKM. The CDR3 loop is CASTPGGLDQYF. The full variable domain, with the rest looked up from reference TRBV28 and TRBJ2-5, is DVKVTQSSRYLVKRTGEKVFLECVQDMDHENMFWYRQDPGLGLRLIYFSYDVKMKEKGDIPEGYSVSREKKERFSLILESASTNQTSMYLCASTPGGLDQYFGPGTRLLVL.

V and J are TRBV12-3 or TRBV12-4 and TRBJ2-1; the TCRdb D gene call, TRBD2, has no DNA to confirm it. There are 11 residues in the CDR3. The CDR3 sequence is CASEGAGEQFF.

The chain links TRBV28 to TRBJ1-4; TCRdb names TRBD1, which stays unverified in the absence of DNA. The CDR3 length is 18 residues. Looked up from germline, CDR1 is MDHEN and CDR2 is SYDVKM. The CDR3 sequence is CASSLFLGEKATNEKLFF.

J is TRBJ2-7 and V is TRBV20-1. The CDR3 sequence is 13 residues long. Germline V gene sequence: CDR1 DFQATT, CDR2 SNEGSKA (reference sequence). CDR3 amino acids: CSARSRLSYEQYF.

The chain's CDR3 is CASRPSGQLNTEAFF. V and J are TRBV4-2 and TRBJ1-1; the D gene TCRdb calls, TRBD1, cannot be checked with no DNA. CDR1 and CDR2 (germline): LGHNA, YNFKEQ. The CDR3 covers 15 residues.

The CDR3 sequence is CASSLVQGPYYEQYF. The J gene is TRBJ2-7, the V gene TRBV7-2; TCRdb outputs TRBD2, but without DNA this stays unchecked. Germline loops: CDR1 SGHTA, CDR2 FQGNSA. CDR3 length: 15 amino acids.

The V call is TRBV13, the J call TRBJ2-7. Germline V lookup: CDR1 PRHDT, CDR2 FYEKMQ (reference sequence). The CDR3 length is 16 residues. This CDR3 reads CASSLGLVGNSYEQYF.

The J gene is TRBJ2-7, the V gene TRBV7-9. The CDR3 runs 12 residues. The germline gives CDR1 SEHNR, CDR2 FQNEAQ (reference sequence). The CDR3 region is CASSLDVTEQYF.

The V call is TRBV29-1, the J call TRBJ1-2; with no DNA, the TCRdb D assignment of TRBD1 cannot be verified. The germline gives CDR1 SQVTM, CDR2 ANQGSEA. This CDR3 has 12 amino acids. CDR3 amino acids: CSVPGANYGYTF.

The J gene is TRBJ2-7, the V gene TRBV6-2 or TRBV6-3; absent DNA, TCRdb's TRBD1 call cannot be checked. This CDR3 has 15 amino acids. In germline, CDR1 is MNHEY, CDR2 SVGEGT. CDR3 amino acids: CASSSEDRGRYEQYF.

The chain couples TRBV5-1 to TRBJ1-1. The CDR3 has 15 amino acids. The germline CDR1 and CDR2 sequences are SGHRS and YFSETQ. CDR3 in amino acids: CASSLASAANTEAFF.

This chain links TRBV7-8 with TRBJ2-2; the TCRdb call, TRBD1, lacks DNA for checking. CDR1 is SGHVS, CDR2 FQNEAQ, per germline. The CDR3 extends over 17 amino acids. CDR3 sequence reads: CASSPRALGDGHRELFF.